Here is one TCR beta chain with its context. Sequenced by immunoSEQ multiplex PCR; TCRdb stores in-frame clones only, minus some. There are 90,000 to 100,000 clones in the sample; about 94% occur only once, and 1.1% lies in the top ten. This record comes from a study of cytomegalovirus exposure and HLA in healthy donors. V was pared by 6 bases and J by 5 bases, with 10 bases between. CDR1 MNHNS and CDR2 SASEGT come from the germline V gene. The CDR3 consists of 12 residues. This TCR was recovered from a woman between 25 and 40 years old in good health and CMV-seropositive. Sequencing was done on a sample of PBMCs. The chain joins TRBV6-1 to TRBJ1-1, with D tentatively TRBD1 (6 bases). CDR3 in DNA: TGTGCCAGCAGCGAGGGGGAAACTGAAGCTTTCTTT. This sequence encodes CASSEGETEAFF.